This TCR beta chain was found in a study of cytomegalovirus exposure and HLA in healthy donors. It was with 60 Vbeta and 13 Jbeta primers that the PCR ran. Sequencing used immunoSEQ multiplex PCR; TCRdb keeps in-frame clones, though not all of them. The sample has around 64,000 clones; 85% to 90% are singletons. As concerns this clone: Its antigen is unidentified.

CDR1 SGDLS and CDR2 YYNGEE come from the germline V gene. CDR3 length equals 15 residues. V lost 6 bases and J 0 bases, leaving 16 bases between the germline ends. Study-level findings and limits: Per a prior analysis, the majority of TCR beta V segments were productive roughly 90% or roughly 30% of the time.

The chain carries TRBV9 and TRBJ2-7, with a possible D match to TRBD2 (6 bases). This clonotype originated in a woman in her thirties in good health and CMV-seropositive. Sequencing input: PBMCs. The CDR3 DNA is TGTGCCAGCACAAAGAGCCCGGGAGACTCCTACGAGCAGTACTTC. As protein: CASTKSPGDSYEQYF.